Listed below are T cell receptor beta chains from one sample, sequenced in a study of T cell changes during pregnancy in multiple sclerosis. Clones were read by immunoSEQ multiplex PCR, and TCRdb kept only the in-frame ones, dropping some. The sample has about 100,000 clones; about 90% are singletons. Sequencing used peripheral blood, obtained after pregnancy. The receptors stem from a female donor with multiple sclerosis, enrolled in a pregnancy study. The CDR3 runs from the conserved cysteine through the conserved F or W. The D gene is left open where the match is weak. Size is omitted from some rows. Given values are once, few, many or a class for expanded clones.

>NA|NA|TRBV4-1|TRBJ1-2
CASSQDRGFRYGYTF
TGCGCCAGCAGCCAAGATCGGGGATTTAGGTATGGCTACACCTTC
>NA|NA|TRBV7-2|TRBJ1-1
CASSLVSGTEAFF
TGTGCCAGCAGCTTGGTATCGGGGACTGAAGCTTTCTTT
>NA|NA|TRBV6-5|TRBJ1-2
CASSPTGGGYTF
TGTGCCAGCAGTCCAACCGGCGGTGGCTACACCTTC
>NA|NA|TRBV9|TRBJ1-2
CASSEGNGYTF
TGTGCCAGCAGCGAGGGGAATGGCTACACCTTC
>TRBD2|NA|TRBV11-2|TRBJ2-3
CASSRGGGARDTQYF
TGTGCCAGCAGTCGTGGCGGGGGGGCGAGAGATACGCAGTATTTT
>TRBD1|NA|TRBV29-1|TRBJ1-1
CSAGQSLNTEAFF
TGCAGCGCGGGACAGTCCCTGAACACTGAAGCTTTCTTT
>NA|NA|TRBV6-5|TRBJ2-7
CASSYGDSYEQYF
TGTGCCAGCAGTTACGGAGACTCCTACGAGCAGTACTTC
>NA|NA|TRBV15|TRBJ1-6
CATSPRDISPLHF
TGTGCCACCAGCCCTCGGGACATTTCGCCCCTCCACTTT
>NA|NA|TRBV28|TRBJ1-2
CASSLSAGQGYTF
TGTGCCAGCAGTTTATCGGCAGGGCAAGGCTACACCTTC
>NA|NA|TRBV28|TRBJ2-3
CASSPPPGGASTDTQYF
TGTGCCAGCAGTCCCCCACCCGGGGGTGCTAGCACAGATACGCAGTATTTT
>NA|NA|TRBV5-1|TRBJ2-5
CASNPGGGKETQYF
TGCGCCAGCAACCCCGGAGGAGGGAAAGAGACCCAGTACTTC
>NA|NA|TRBV7-2|TRBJ1-2
CASTPLFVGYGYTF
TGTGCCAGCACCCCACTTTTTGTCGGCTATGGCTACACCTTC
>NA|medium-sized|TRBV28|TRBJ1-1
CASSLYNPSVGGAFF
TGTGCCAGCAGTTTATACAATCCATCTGTCGGGGGAGCTTTCTTT
>TRBD1|NA|TRBV4-3|TRBJ1-2
CASSQATGGPYGYTF
TGCGCCAGCAGCCAAGCCACAGGGGGCCCCTATGGCTACACCTTC
>TRBD1|NA|TRBV7-6|TRBJ2-3
CASSLSGQATDTQYF
TGTGCCAGCAGCTTAAGTGGACAGGCGACAGATACGCAGTATTTT
>NA|NA|TRBV7-6|TRBJ2-7
CASSWGAGLIREQYF
TGTGCCAGCAGCTGGGGCGCAGGTCTTATACGCGAGCAGTACTTC
>TRBD1|NA|TRBV6-5|TRBJ1-2
CASSKQGQGNYGYTF
TGTGCCAGCAGTAAACAAGGACAGGGGAACTATGGCTACACCTTC
>NA|NA|TRBV15|TRBJ1-3
CATSEGGSGNTIYF
TGTGCCACCAGCGAAGGGGGCTCTGGAAACACCATATATTTT
>TRBD1|NA|TRBV18|TRBJ2-7
CASSPGTGGYEQYF
TGTGCCAGCTCACCAGGGACAGGGGGCTACGAGCAGTACTTC
>NA|NA|TRBV29-1|TRBJ2-2
CSVEDLNAEMNTGELFF
TGCAGCGTTGAAGATCTGAATGCAGAAATGAACACCGGGGAGCTGTTTTTT
>TRBD1|NA|TRBV6-1|TRBJ2-7
CASSVGHRGAYEQYF
TGTGCCAGCAGTGTGGGTCACAGGGGGGCATACGAGCAGTACTTC
>TRBD1|NA|TRBV5-1|TRBJ1-4
CASSEGQRAEKLFF
TGCGCCAGCAGCGAGGGACAGCGGGCCGAAAAACTGTTTTTT
>NA|NA|TRBV30|TRBJ2-5
CAWSVQKTQYF
TGTGCCTGGAGTGTACAAAAGACCCAGTACTTC
>TRBD2|NA|TRBV5-4|TRBJ2-3
CASSQKTSGRALTDTQYF
TGTGCCAGCAGCCAAAAGACTAGCGGGAGGGCCCTCACAGATACGCAGTATTTT
>TRBD2|once|TRBV11-3|TRBJ2-3
CASSPGGTSGRSTDTQYF
TGTGCCAGCAGCCCAGGGGGGACTAGCGGGAGGAGCACAGATACGCAGTATTTT
>NA|few|TRBV2|TRBJ2-5
CASRPRQETQYF
TGTGCCAGCAGGCCCAGGCAAGAGACCCAGTACTTC
>TRBD1|NA|TRBV19|TRBJ2-5
CASSIRTGPTYQETQYF
TGTGCCAGTAGTATCCGGACAGGTCCGACGTACCAAGAGACCCAGTACTTC
>TRBD2|NA|TRBV15|TRBJ2-2
CATSREIAGGFGELFF
TGTGCCACCAGCAGAGAGATAGCGGGAGGCTTCGGGGAGCTGTTTTTT
>TRBD1|NA|TRBV4-3|TRBJ1-2
CASSHPDNRGLHYGYTF
TGCGCCAGCAGCCACCCCGATAACAGGGGACTCCACTATGGCTACACCTTC
>NA|NA|TRBV11-2|TRBJ2-2
CASSLDPQGASTGELFF
TGTGCCAGCAGCTTAGATCCCCAGGGCGCGAGCACCGGGGAGCTGTTTTTT
>TRBD1|NA|TRBV4-3|TRBJ1-5
CASSAQGDQPQHF
TGCGCCAGCAGCGCACAGGGGGATCAGCCCCAGCATTTT
>NA|NA|TRBV18|TRBJ1-1
CASSPSLNTEAFF
TGTGCCAGCTCACCTTCCTTGAACACTGAAGCTTTCTTT
>TRBD2|NA|TRBV19|TRBJ2-1
CASSFQLAGGPNEQFF
TGTGCCAGTAGTTTCCAACTAGCGGGGGGGCCCAATGAGCAGTTCTTC
>TRBD1|NA|TRBV2|TRBJ2-1
CASTKEGGQGVEQFF
TGTGCCAGCACCAAAGAGGGGGGACAGGGAGTTGAGCAGTTCTTC
>NA|NA|TRBV19|TRBJ2-5
CASSIGVRRETQYF
TGTGCCAGTAGTATAGGGGTGAGGCGAGAGACCCAGTACTTC
>TRBD2|NA|TRBV7-8|TRBJ2-2
CASRRGGGTGELFF
TGTGCCAGTCGGCGCGGGGGGGGGACCGGGGAGCTGTTTTTT
>NA|once|TRBV5-6|TRBJ2-7
CASSSADSSYEQYF
TGTGCCAGCAGCTCCGCGGACAGCTCCTACGAGCAGTACTTC
>TRBD1|NA|TRBV4-1|TRBJ1-5
CASSPQGTGIGQPQHF
TGCGCCAGCAGCCCTCAGGGGACAGGGATCGGTCAGCCCCAGCATTTT
>TRBD2|NA|TRBV18|TRBJ2-5
CASSALSGGAAETQYF
TGTGCCAGCTCAGCATTAAGCGGGGGGGCGGCGGAGACCCAGTACTTC
>NA|NA|TRBV10-3|TRBJ1-2
CAISETEDGYTF
TGTGCCATCAGTGAGACGGAGGACGGCTACACCTTC
>TRBD2|NA|TRBV28|TRBJ2-1
CASSSPLPAGGYNEQFF
TGTGCCAGCAGTTCCCCCCTACCAGCGGGAGGATACAATGAGCAGTTCTTC
>NA|once|TRBV5-1|TRBJ2-3
CASSLRDTDTQYF
TGCGCCAGCAGCTTACGGGACACAGATACGCAGTATTTT
>NA|NA|TRBV19|TRBJ1-1
CASSTGRGETEAFF
TGTGCCAGTAGTACCGGTCGGGGGGAGACTGAAGCTTTCTTT
>NA|NA|TRBV5-1|TRBJ1-5
CASSLAGIGYQPQHF
TGCGCCAGCAGCTTGGCGGGGATTGGATATCAGCCCCAGCATTTT
>NA|NA|TRBV6-5|TRBJ2-7
CASSYLQGSTSYEQYF
TGTGCCAGCAGTTACCTCCAGGGCTCGACCTCCTACGAGCAGTACTTC
>NA|NA|TRBV5-4|TRBJ1-2
CASSLPGRGSGYTF
TGTGCCAGCAGCTTACCAGGGAGGGGTAGTGGCTACACCTTC
>TRBD2|NA|TRBV7-9|TRBJ2-7
CASSPRGVMDEQYF
TGTGCCAGCAGCCCGCGGGGGGTTATGGACGAGCAGTACTTC
>NA|NA|TRBV27|TRBJ2-7
CASSFRGGEQYF
TGTGCCAGCAGTTTCAGGGGTGGAGAGCAGTACTTC
>NA|NA|TRBV15|TRBJ2-2
CATSRDFNPGELFF
TGTGCCACCAGCAGAGATTTCAATCCCGGGGAGCTGTTTTTT
>TRBD1|NA|TRBV9|TRBJ1-2
CASSKSTGTGYGYTF
TGTGCCAGCAGCAAATCGACTGGGACAGGGTATGGCTACACCTTC
>NA|NA|TRBV5-1|TRBJ1-1
CASSRATGEAFF
TGCGCCAGCAGCAGGGCCACAGGTGAAGCTTTCTTT